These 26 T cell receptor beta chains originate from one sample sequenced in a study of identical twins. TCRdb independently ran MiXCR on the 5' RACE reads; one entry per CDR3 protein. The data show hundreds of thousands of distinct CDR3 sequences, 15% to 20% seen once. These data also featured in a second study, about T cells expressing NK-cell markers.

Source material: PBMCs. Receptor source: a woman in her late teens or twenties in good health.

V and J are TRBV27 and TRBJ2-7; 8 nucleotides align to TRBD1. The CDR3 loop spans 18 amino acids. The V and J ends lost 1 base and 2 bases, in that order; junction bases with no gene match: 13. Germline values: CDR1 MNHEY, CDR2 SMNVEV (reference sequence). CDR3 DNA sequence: TGTGCCAGCAGTTTATACCCACCTTACAGGGGGGAGACCTACGAGCAGTACTTC. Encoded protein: CASSLYPPYRGETYEQYF.

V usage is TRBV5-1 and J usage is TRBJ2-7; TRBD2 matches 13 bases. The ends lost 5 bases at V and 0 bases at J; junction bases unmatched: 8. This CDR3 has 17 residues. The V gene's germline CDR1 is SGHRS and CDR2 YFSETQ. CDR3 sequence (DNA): TGCGCCAGCAGTTTGACTAGCGGGAGGCCCAGCTCCTACGAGCAGTACTTC. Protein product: CASSLTSGRPSSYEQYF.

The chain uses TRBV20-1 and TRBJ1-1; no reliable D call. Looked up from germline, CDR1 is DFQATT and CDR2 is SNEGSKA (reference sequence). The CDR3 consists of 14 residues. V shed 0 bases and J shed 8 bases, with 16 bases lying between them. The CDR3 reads CSARDLGGMGEAFF. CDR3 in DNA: TGCAGTGCTAGAGATTTGGGAGGGATGGGCGAAGCTTTCTTT.

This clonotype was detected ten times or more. Here the CDR3 DNA reads TGTGCCAGCAGCACTTTCAAGGTCAGGAGGGGCGATGAGCAGTTCTTC. Residues: CASSTFKVRRGDEQFF. V is TRBV7-2 and J is TRBJ2-1; possibly TRBD2 for D (6 bases). Per germline, CDR1 SGHTA and CDR2 FQGNSA. The V end lost 5 bases, the J end lost 8 bases, and 22 bases lay between the germline ends. The CDR3 totals 16 residues.

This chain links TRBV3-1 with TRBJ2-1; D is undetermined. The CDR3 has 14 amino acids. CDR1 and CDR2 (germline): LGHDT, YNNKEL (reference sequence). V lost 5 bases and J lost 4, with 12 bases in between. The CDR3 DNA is TGTGCCAGCAGCTCTACGGACGTGTACAATGAGCAGTTCTTC. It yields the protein CASSSTDVYNEQFF.

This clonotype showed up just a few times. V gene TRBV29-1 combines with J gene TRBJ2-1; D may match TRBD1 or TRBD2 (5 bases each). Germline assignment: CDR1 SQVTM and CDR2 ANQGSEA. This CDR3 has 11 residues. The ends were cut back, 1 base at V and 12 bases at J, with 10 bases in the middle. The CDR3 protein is CSVEVGVGQFF. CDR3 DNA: TGCAGCGTTGAAGTGGGGGTTGGGCAGTTCTTC.

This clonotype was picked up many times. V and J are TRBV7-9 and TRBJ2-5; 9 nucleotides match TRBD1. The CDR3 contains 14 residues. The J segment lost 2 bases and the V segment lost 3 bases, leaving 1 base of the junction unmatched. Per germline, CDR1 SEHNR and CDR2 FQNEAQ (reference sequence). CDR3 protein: CASSFGTGQETQYF. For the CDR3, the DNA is TGTGCCAGCAGCTTCGGGACAGGGCAAGAGACCCAGTACTTC.

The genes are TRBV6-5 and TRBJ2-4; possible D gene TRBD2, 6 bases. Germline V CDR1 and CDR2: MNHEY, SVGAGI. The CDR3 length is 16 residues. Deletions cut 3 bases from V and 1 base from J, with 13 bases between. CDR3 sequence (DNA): TGTGCCAGCAGTTATCATGTGGGAGGCGCCAAAAACATTCAGTACTTC. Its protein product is CASSYHVGGAKNIQYF.

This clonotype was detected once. The CDR3 DNA sequence: TGCAGTGCCCTGGGGCTGCGGCAGAGCACAGATACGCAGTATTTT. It translates to CSALGLRQSTDTQYF. The chain has TRBV20-1 and TRBJ2-3, with D possibly TRBD1 on 5 matching bases. Germline V gene sequence: CDR1 DFQATT, CDR2 SNEGSKA (reference sequence). There are 15 residues in the CDR3. Trimming left V 6 bases short and J 0 bases short, with 16 bases between.

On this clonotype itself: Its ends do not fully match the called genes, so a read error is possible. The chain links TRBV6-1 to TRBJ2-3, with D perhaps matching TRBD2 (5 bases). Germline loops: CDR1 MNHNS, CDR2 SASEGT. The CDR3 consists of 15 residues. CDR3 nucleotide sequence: TGTGCCAGCAGTGCCGACTATAGTGGCACATATACGCAGTATTTT. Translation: CASSADYSGTYTQYF.

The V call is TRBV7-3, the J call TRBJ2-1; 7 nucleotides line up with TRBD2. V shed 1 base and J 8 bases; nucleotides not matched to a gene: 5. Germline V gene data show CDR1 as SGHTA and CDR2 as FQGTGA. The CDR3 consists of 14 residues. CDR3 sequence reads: CASSLSQAGHEQFF. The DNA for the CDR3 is TGTGCCAGCAGCTTAAGCCAAGCGGGGCATGAGCAGTTCTTC.

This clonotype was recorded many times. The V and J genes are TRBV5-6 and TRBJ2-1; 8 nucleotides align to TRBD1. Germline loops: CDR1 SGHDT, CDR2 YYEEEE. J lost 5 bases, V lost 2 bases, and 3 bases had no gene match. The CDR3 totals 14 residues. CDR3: CASSFGTGDNEQFF. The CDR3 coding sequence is TGTGCCAGCAGCTTCGGGACAGGCGACAATGAGCAGTTCTTC.

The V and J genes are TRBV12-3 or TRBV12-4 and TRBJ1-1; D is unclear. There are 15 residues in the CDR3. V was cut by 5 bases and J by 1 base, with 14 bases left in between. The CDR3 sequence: CASSDTGRANTEAFF. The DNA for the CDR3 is TGTGCCAGCAGTGATACTGGTCGGGCGAACACTGAAGCTTTCTTT.

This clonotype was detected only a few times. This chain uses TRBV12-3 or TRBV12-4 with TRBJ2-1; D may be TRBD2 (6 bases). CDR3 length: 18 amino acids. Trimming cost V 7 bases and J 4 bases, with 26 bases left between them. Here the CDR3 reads CASTRRDSGSRAYNEQFF. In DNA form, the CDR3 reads TGTGCCAGCACCAGACGGGACTCAGGGAGTAGGGCTTACAATGAGCAGTTCTTC.

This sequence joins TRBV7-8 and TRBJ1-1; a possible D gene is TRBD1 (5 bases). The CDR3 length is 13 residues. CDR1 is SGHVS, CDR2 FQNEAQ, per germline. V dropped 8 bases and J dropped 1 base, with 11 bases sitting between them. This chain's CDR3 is CASAWDANTEAFF. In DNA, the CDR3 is TGTGCCAGCGCCTGGGACGCGAACACTGAAGCTTTCTTT.

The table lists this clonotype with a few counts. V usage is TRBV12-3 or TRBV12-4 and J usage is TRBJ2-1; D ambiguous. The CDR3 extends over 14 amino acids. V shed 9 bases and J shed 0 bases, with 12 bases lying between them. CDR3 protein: CASLSPRSYNEQFF. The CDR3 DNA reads TGTGCCAGTCTTTCCCCTCGCTCCTACAATGAGCAGTTCTTC.

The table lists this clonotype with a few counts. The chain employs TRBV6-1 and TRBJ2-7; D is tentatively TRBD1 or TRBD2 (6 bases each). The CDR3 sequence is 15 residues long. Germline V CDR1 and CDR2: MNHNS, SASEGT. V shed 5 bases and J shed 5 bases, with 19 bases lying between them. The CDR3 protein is CASSRPGALSHEQYF. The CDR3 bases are TGTGCCAGCAGTCGCCCGGGGGCACTGTCGCACGAGCAGTACTTC.

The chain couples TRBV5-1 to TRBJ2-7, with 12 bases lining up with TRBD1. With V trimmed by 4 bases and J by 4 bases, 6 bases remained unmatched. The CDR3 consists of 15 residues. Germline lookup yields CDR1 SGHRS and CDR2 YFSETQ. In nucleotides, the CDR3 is TGCGCCAGCAGCCCGGGACAGGGGGCAGGTTACGAGCAGTACTTC. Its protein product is CASSPGQGAGYEQYF.

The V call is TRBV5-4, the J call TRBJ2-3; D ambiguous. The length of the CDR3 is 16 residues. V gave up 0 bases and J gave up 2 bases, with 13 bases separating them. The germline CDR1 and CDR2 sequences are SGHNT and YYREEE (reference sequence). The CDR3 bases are TGTGCCAGCAGCTTGGCTGGGCTTCCACTCACAGATACGCAGTATTTT. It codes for CASSLAGLPLTDTQYF.

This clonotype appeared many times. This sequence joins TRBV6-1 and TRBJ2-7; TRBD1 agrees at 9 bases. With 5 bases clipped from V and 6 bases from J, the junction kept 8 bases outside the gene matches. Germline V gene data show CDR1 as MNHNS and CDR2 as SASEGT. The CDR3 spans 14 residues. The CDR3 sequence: CASSKGQGLGEQYF. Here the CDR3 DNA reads TGTGCCAGCAGTAAGGGACAGGGACTGGGCGAGCAGTACTTC.

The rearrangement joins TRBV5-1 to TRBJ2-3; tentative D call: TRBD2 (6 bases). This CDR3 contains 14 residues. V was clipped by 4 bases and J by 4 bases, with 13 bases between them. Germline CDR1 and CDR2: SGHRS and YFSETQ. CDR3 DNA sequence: TGCGCCAGCAGCCGCAGACTAGGAGCAGATACGCAGTATTTT. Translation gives CASSRRLGADTQYF.

The CDR3 loop reads CSARDRGMNYGYTF. The CDR3, as DNA: TGCAGTGCTAGGGATAGGGGGATGAACTATGGCTACACCTTC. The chain carries TRBV20-1 and TRBJ1-2, with D perhaps TRBD1 (6 bases). Germline values: CDR1 DFQATT, CDR2 SNEGSKA (reference sequence). The CDR3 extends over 14 amino acids. Trimming stripped 3 bases from V and 2 bases from J, with 13 bases between.

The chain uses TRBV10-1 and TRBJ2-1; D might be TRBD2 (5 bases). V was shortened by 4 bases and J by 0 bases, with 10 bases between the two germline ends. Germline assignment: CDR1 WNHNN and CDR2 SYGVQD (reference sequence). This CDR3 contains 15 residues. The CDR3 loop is CASSVLGSSYNEQFF. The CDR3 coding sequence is TGCGCCAGCAGTGTATTGGGGAGCTCCTACAATGAGCAGTTCTTC.

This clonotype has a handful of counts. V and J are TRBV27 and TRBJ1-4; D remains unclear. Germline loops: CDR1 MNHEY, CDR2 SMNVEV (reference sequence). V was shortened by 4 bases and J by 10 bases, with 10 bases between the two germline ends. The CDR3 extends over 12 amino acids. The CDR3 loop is CASSWRAGKLFF. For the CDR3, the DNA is TGTGCCAGCAGTTGGAGGGCTGGAAAACTGTTTTTT.

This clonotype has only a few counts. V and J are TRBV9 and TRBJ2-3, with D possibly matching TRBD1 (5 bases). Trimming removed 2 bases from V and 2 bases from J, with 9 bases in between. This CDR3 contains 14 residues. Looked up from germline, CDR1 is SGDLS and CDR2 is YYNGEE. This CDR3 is CASSVDSSTDTQYF. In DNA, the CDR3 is TGTGCCAGCAGCGTTGACAGCTCCACAGATACGCAGTATTTT.

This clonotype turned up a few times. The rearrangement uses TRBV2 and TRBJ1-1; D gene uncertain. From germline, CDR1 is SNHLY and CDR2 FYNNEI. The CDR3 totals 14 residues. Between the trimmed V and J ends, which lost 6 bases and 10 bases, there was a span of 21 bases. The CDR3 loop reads CASRAPTTPHSAFF. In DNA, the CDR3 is TGTGCCAGCAGGGCCCCTACTACCCCCCACTCAGCTTTCTTT.